A selection of T cell receptor beta chains follows, all from one sample in a study of blood T cell repertoires in COVID-19. The protocol was immunoSEQ multiplex PCR, while the TCRdb copy is restricted to in-frame clones and leaves out a portion. The table includes 65,000 to 80,000 clones, around 87% detected once. Sequencing was carried out using peripheral blood. All receptors come from a man in his forties or fifties with active COVID-19. Each CDR3 is given with its conserved first and last residue. Fields, in order: D gene, J gene, clone size, V gene, CDR3 DNA, CDR3 protein. D genes are given only for firm matches. Only some rows state a clone size, as once, few, many or a class for expanded clones.

>NA|TRBJ2-5|once|TRBV12-3/TRBV12-4
TGTGCCAGCAGCCCTGGTGGGCGAGAGACCCAGTACTTC
CASSPGGRETQYF
>NA|TRBJ1-2|NA|TRBV27
TGTGCCAGCAGTTTACTCCCGCACTCCCAATGGGGCTACACCTTC
CASSLLPHSQWGYTF
>NA|TRBJ2-2|NA|TRBV4-1
TGCGCCAGCAGCCAGTCCTTAGGAGGGAGTGGGAGCGGGGAGCTGTTTTTT
CASSQSLGGSGSGELFF
>NA|TRBJ2-3|NA|TRBV19
TGTGCCAGTAGGTTCGTAGGGGTCACAGATACGCAGTATTTT
CASRFVGVTDTQYF
>TRBD1|TRBJ1-5|NA|TRBV6-5
TGTGCCAGCAGCGGTTCCAGACAGGGTAATCAGCCCCAGCATTTT
CASSGSRQGNQPQHF
>TRBD2|TRBJ2-2|NA|TRBV6-4
TGTGCCAGCAGTGACAGGCGGGGGGCCGGGGAGCTGTTTTTT
CASSDRRGAGELFF
>NA|TRBJ2-1|NA|TRBV5-6
TGTGCCAGCAGCTTGGAGCTGCGGAATGAGCAGTTCTTC
CASSLELRNEQFF
>NA|TRBJ1-3|NA|TRBV5-4
TGTGCCAGCAGCTTGGTCGGGGATTCATATGGAAACACCATATATTTT
CASSLVGDSYGNTIYF
>TRBD1|TRBJ1-2|NA|TRBV6-5
TGTGCCAGCAGTACACCTGGACAGGGTAACTATGGCTACACCTTC
CASSTPGQGNYGYTF
>NA|TRBJ2-5|NA|TRBV7-2
TGTGCCAGCAGCTTAGTTGGGCCTAGCGTATCAGTAGAGACCCAGTACTTC
CASSLVGPSVSVETQYF